One T cell receptor beta chain is described in this entry. The data are from a study of T cell changes during pregnancy in multiple sclerosis. The CDR3 sequence is 15 residues long. Germline V gives CDR1 SNHLY, CDR2 FYNNEI. V shed 4 bases and J shed 5 bases, with 12 bases lying between them. The table came from immunoSEQ multiplex PCR; TCRdb's copy has only in-frame clones and leaves some out. The sample comprises 75,000 to 90,000 clones, about 92% of which are singletons, and around 0.2% rests with the top ten. Source: CD4+ T cells from peripheral blood mononuclear cells, taken before pregnancy. The V and J genes are TRBV2 and TRBJ1-6; D may be TRBD1 (5 bases). The TCR comes from a female donor with multiple sclerosis, enrolled in a pregnancy study. In DNA, the CDR3 is TGTGCCAGCAGTGTGGGGAGGGGCGATAATTCACCCCTCCACTTT. Amino acids: CASSVGRGDNSPLHF.